The 6 T cell receptor beta chains given below trace back to one sample, sequenced in a study of blood T cell repertoires in COVID-19. Sequencing used immunoSEQ multiplex PCR; TCRdb keeps in-frame clones, though not all of them. The sample consists of 150,000 to 200,000 clones, around 85% of them appearing once. The specimen sequenced was peripheral blood. The receptors come from a man aged 45 to 65 who had recovered from COVID-19.

CDR3 region: CASSRPGLSTEAFF. CDR3 coding DNA: TGTGCCAGCAGCCGCCCGGGGTTATCTACTGAAGCTTTCTTT. The chain couples TRBV7-8 to TRBJ1-1; no reliable D call. CDR1 is SGHVS, CDR2 FQNEAQ, per germline. V lost 5 bases and J 5 bases, leaving 15 bases between the germline ends. This CDR3 has 14 residues.

The chain carries TRBV5-5 and TRBJ1-2; TRBD1 agrees at 12 bases. The CDR3 is made up of 15 amino acids. After removal of 4 bases from V and 7 bases from J, the junction contained 8 bases not matched to a gene. CDR1 is SGHKS and CDR2 is YYEKEE in the germline V gene (reference sequence). CDR3 coding DNA: TGTGCCAGCAGCATGTCCGGGACAGGGGGCTTTGGCTACACCTTC. Translation: CASSMSGTGGFGYTF.

This clone is a singleton in its sample. The chain links TRBV5-1 to TRBJ1-1, with D possibly matching TRBD1 (6 bases). CDR1 and CDR2 from the germline V gene are SGHRS and YFSETQ. This CDR3 has 15 amino acids. The V end was cut by 4 bases, the J end by 1 base, with 14 bases between. The CDR3 loop reads CASSHLDSKNTEAFF. DNA of the CDR3: TGCGCCAGCAGCCATTTGGACAGCAAGAACACTGAAGCTTTCTTT.

The chain couples TRBV5-1 to TRBJ2-1; D call uncertain. The V and J ends lost 3 bases and 4 bases respectively, with 5 bases between them. The CDR3 contains 12 residues. Germline CDR1 and CDR2: SGHRS and YFSETQ. DNA for the CDR3: TGCGCCAGCAGCTCCCTTTACAATGAGCAGTTCTTC. Its protein is CASSSLYNEQFF.

This clone has only a few counts. This chain uses TRBV7-9 with TRBJ1-2, with unresolved D. Germline-derived CDR1 and CDR2 are SEHNR and FQNEAQ (reference sequence). CDR3 length: 13 amino acids. V lost 0 bases, J lost 5 bases, and 7 bases lay in between. Here the CDR3 DNA reads TGTGCCAGCAGCTTAGCGTCCCCGTATGGCTACACCTTC. Translating it yields CASSLASPYGYTF. Full variable domain (rest looked up from reference TRBV7-9 and TRBJ1-2): DTGVSQNPRHKITKRGQNVTFRCDPISEHNRLYWYRQTLGQGPEFLTYFQNEAQLEKSRLLSDRFSAERPKGSFSTLEIQRTEQGDSAMYLCASSLASPYGYTFGSGTRLTVV.

This clone was seen just once. The chain carries TRBV7-9 and TRBJ1-2, with D uncertain. Germline values: CDR1 SEHNR, CDR2 FQNEAQ (reference sequence). There are 14 residues in the CDR3. Trimming removed 5 bases from V and 6 bases from J, with 16 bases in between. Here the CDR3 reads CASSLYLAGDGYTF. The CDR3 DNA follows: TGTGCCAGCAGCCTCTACCTGGCCGGGGATGGCTACACCTTC.